This T cell receptor (beta chain) was retrieved from a study of blood T cell repertoires in COVID-19. Germline V lookup: CDR1 SGHVS, CDR2 FQNEAQ. With 5 bases clipped from V and 10 bases from J, the junction kept 14 bases outside the gene matches. The CDR3 loop spans 15 amino acids. TCRdb keeps only in-frame clones here, not all; method: immunoSEQ multiplex PCR. The top ten clones hold roughly 2.3% of a sample with more than 75,000 clones, roughly nine tenths of them seen once. Specimen: peripheral blood. The receptor's source is a man over 45 with acute or convalescent COVID-19. The chain recombines TRBV7-8 with TRBJ2-1; 7 bases fit TRBD1. CDR3 sequence (DNA): TGTGCCAGCAGCCAGGACAGGATTCCCTCCTGGGAGCAGTTCTTC. It translates to CASSQDRIPSWEQFF.